The 2 T cell receptor beta chains in this list originate from one sample, sequenced in a study of shared clonotypes between healthy human individuals. Terminally differentiated effector memory CD45RA+ cells were excluded from the naive CD8 cells, which were CD45RO-negative and positively selected for CCR7. Generated by immunoSEQ multiplex PCR, the TCRdb table keeps only in-frame clones and is missing some. The sample consists of around 550,000 clones, around 95% of them appearing once. Sample: naive CD8+ T cells sorted from blood. These receptors were obtained from a woman in her twenties or thirties in good health.

With respect to this clone: The sample carries other DNA sequences with the same CDR3. The chain has TRBV28 and TRBJ1-2; D ambiguous. This CDR3 is built from 15 residues. V was clipped by 3 bases and J by 5 bases, with 16 bases between them. Germline V lookup: CDR1 MDHEN, CDR2 SYDVKM. This chain's CDR3 is CASSLGLGGRYGYTF. The DNA of the CDR3 is TGTGCCAGCAGTTTGGGGTTAGGAGGGCGGTATGGCTACACCTTC.

The genes are TRBV19 and TRBJ2-7; perhaps TRBD1 as D (5 bases). Germline V gives CDR1 LNHDA, CDR2 SQIVND (reference sequence). V was shortened by 5 bases and J by 3 bases, with 14 bases between the two germline ends. CDR3 length: 14 residues. The CDR3, as DNA: TGTGCCAGTAGTCAGGGTCTGACTTACTACGAGCAGTACTTC. As protein: CASSQGLTYYEQYF.